A selection of T cell receptor beta chains follows, all from one sample in a study of vaccination effects on CD4 cells after COVID-19. Their antigen targets remain unknown. TCRdb's table, derived via immunoSEQ multiplex PCR, lists solely in-frame clones and lacks some. The sample lists 50,000 or so clones, 67% occurring once. The material sequenced was CD4+ T cells from PBMCs cultured without peptide, taken before COVID-19 vaccination. The receptor set was obtained from a human donor who received a COVID-19 vaccine. CDR3s include the opening cysteine and the closing phenylalanine or tryptophan. Each record gives: D gene, V gene, clone size, J gene, CDR3 protein, CDR3 DNA. D genes are given only for firm matches. Expanded clones get a size class; other rows say once, few or many, or leave the size out.

d_call: -
v_call: TRBV7-9
clone_size: once
j_call: TRBJ2-7
cdr3_aa: CASSLSWSAEQYF
cdr3_nt: TGTGCCAGCAGCTTAAGTTGGAGCGCCGAGCAGTACTTC

d_call: -
v_call: TRBV3-1/TRBV3-2
clone_size: few
j_call: TRBJ1-5
cdr3_aa: CASSKETPRAGQPQHF
cdr3_nt: TGTGCCAGCAGCAAAGAAACCCCCAGGGCAGGGCAGCCCCAGCATTTT

d_call: -
v_call: TRBV30
clone_size: few
j_call: TRBJ1-4
cdr3_aa: CAWRRREKLFF
cdr3_nt: TGTGCCTGGAGACGGCGCGAAAAACTGTTTTTT

d_call: -
v_call: TRBV7-9
clone_size: -
j_call: TRBJ1-5
cdr3_aa: CASSQGSGSAGQPQHF
cdr3_nt: TGTGCCAGCAGCCAGGGGTCAGGGTCCGCAGGCCAGCCCCAGCATTTT

d_call: -
v_call: TRBV5-5
clone_size: -
j_call: TRBJ2-3
cdr3_aa: CASRYPRDGAGDTQYF
cdr3_nt: TGTGCCAGCAGGTACCCACGGGACGGAGCGGGAGATACGCAGTATTTT

d_call: -
v_call: TRBV7-9
clone_size: -
j_call: TRBJ1-3
cdr3_aa: CASSPRAGDSGNTIYF
cdr3_nt: TGTGCCAGCAGCCCCCGGGCGGGGGACTCTGGAAACACCATATATTTT

d_call: TRBD2
v_call: TRBV7-9
clone_size: -
j_call: TRBJ2-1
cdr3_aa: CASSPSGSDEQFF
cdr3_nt: TGTGCCAGCAGCCCTAGCGGGAGCGATGAGCAGTTCTTC

d_call: TRBD1
v_call: TRBV4-1
clone_size: few
j_call: TRBJ1-5
cdr3_aa: CASSHRQGDQPQHF
cdr3_nt: TGCGCCAGCAGCCACCGACAGGGGGATCAGCCCCAGCATTTT

d_call: -
v_call: TRBV3-1/TRBV3-2
clone_size: -
j_call: TRBJ1-2
cdr3_aa: CASSQALQGGYTF
cdr3_nt: TGTGCCAGCAGCCAAGCTCTCCAAGGGGGCTACACCTTC

d_call: -
v_call: TRBV30
clone_size: -
j_call: TRBJ1-1
cdr3_aa: CAWSVGGVTEAFF
cdr3_nt: TGTGCCTGGAGTGTGGGGGGGGTCACTGAAGCTTTCTTT

d_call: TRBD1
v_call: TRBV4-1
clone_size: -
j_call: TRBJ1-5
cdr3_aa: CASSRDRERQPQHF
cdr3_nt: TGCGCCAGCAGCAGGGACAGGGAACGTCAGCCCCAGCATTTT

d_call: -
v_call: TRBV4-3
clone_size: -
j_call: TRBJ1-1
cdr3_aa: CASSQERGLDGFF
cdr3_nt: TGCGCCAGCAGCCAAGAGAGAGGTTTGGACGGTTTCTTT

d_call: -
v_call: TRBV5-1
clone_size: -
j_call: TRBJ2-1
cdr3_aa: CASSLGGGASYNEQFF
cdr3_nt: TGCGCCAGCAGCTTGGGCGGCGGGGCATCCTACAATGAGCAGTTCTTC

d_call: -
v_call: TRBV6-5
clone_size: -
j_call: TRBJ1-1
cdr3_aa: CASAEGMFTEAFF
cdr3_nt: TGTGCCAGCGCTGAGGGAATGTTCACTGAAGCTTTCTTT

d_call: TRBD1
v_call: TRBV2
clone_size: few
j_call: TRBJ2-1
cdr3_aa: CASSPQGAAYNEQFF
cdr3_nt: TGTGCCAGCAGTCCACAGGGGGCAGCTTACAATGAGCAGTTCTTC

d_call: TRBD1
v_call: TRBV10-3
clone_size: -
j_call: TRBJ1-1
cdr3_aa: CAISESGQGTFF
cdr3_nt: TGTGCCATCAGTGAGTCGGGACAGGGGACTTTCTTT

d_call: -
v_call: TRBV5-1
clone_size: -
j_call: TRBJ1-1
cdr3_aa: CASSKDISNTEAFF
cdr3_nt: TGCGCCAGCAGCAAGGACATATCGAACACTGAAGCTTTCTTT

d_call: -
v_call: TRBV5-1
clone_size: once
j_call: TRBJ2-2
cdr3_aa: CASSLASNTGELFF
cdr3_nt: TGCGCCAGCAGCTTGGCCTCGAACACCGGGGAGCTGTTTTTT

d_call: -
v_call: TRBV7-7
clone_size: few
j_call: TRBJ1-1
cdr3_aa: CASSLGENTEAFF
cdr3_nt: TGTGCTAGCAGCTTAGGGGAGAACACTGAAGCTTTCTTT

d_call: TRBD1
v_call: TRBV6-5
clone_size: few
j_call: TRBJ1-2
cdr3_aa: CASSYRDRGHYGYTF
cdr3_nt: TGTGCCAGCAGTTACCGGGACAGGGGGCACTATGGCTACACCTTC

d_call: TRBD1
v_call: TRBV27
clone_size: -
j_call: TRBJ1-5
cdr3_aa: CASSLDRGLGQPQHF
cdr3_nt: TGTGCCAGCAGCTTGGACAGGGGGCTGGGTCAGCCCCAGCATTTT

d_call: TRBD1
v_call: TRBV6-6
clone_size: -
j_call: TRBJ1-2
cdr3_aa: CASSYKDRGGGYTF
cdr3_nt: TGTGCCAGCAGTTATAAGGACAGGGGCGGCGGCTACACCTTC

d_call: TRBD1
v_call: TRBV11-2
clone_size: -
j_call: TRBJ1-4
cdr3_aa: CASSRRTGRNEKLFF
cdr3_nt: TGTGCCAGCAGCCGACGGACAGGGAGAAATGAAAAACTGTTTTTT

d_call: TRBD1
v_call: TRBV6-5
clone_size: -
j_call: TRBJ2-1
cdr3_aa: CASKGTGVNNEQFF
cdr3_nt: TGTGCCAGCAAGGGGACAGGTGTCAACAATGAGCAGTTCTTC

d_call: -
v_call: TRBV2
clone_size: once
j_call: TRBJ1-6
cdr3_aa: CASSPQNSYNSPLHF
cdr3_nt: TGTGCCAGCAGCCCACAGAACTCCTATAATTCACCCCTCCACTTT

d_call: -
v_call: TRBV7-8
clone_size: -
j_call: TRBJ2-1
cdr3_aa: CASGGRGYNEQFF
cdr3_nt: TGTGCCAGCGGCGGGCGGGGCTACAATGAGCAGTTCTTC

d_call: TRBD1
v_call: TRBV7-9
clone_size: -
j_call: TRBJ1-2
cdr3_aa: CASSLAGGQGAGGYTF
cdr3_nt: TGTGCCAGCAGCTTAGCTGGCGGGCAGGGGGCCGGTGGCTACACCTTC

d_call: -
v_call: TRBV12-3/TRBV12-4
clone_size: -
j_call: TRBJ2-1
cdr3_aa: CASNGGVGDEQFF
cdr3_nt: TGTGCCAGCAACGGCGGGGTGGGGGATGAGCAGTTCTTC

d_call: TRBD1
v_call: TRBV6-5
clone_size: few
j_call: TRBJ2-7
cdr3_aa: CASSWLTGTYEQYF
cdr3_nt: TGTGCCAGCAGTTGGCTGACAGGGACCTACGAGCAGTACTTC

d_call: TRBD1
v_call: TRBV6-6
clone_size: -
j_call: TRBJ1-1
cdr3_aa: CASSGTGTVTEAFF
cdr3_nt: TGTGCCAGCAGTGGAACCGGGACAGTAACTGAAGCTTTCTTT

d_call: TRBD1
v_call: TRBV18
clone_size: few
j_call: TRBJ2-1
cdr3_aa: CASSPAGGMFNEQFF
cdr3_nt: TGTGCCAGCTCTCCAGCAGGGGGCATGTTTAATGAGCAGTTCTTC

d_call: TRBD2
v_call: TRBV7-9
clone_size: -
j_call: TRBJ2-3
cdr3_aa: CASSSSTSGTDTQYF
cdr3_nt: TGTGCCAGCAGCTCCTCGACTAGCGGTACAGATACGCAGTATTTT

d_call: -
v_call: TRBV6-6
clone_size: -
j_call: TRBJ1-6
cdr3_aa: CASSYSAGANSPLHF
cdr3_nt: TGTGCCAGCAGTTACTCGGCAGGGGCTAATTCACCCCTCCACTTT

d_call: -
v_call: TRBV6-2/TRBV6-3
clone_size: -
j_call: TRBJ1-5
cdr3_aa: CASSYSPLGRALNQPQHF
cdr3_nt: TGTGCCAGCAGTTACTCCCCCCTCGGCAGGGCCCTCAATCAGCCCCAGCATTTT

d_call: -
v_call: TRBV6-2/TRBV6-3
clone_size: -
j_call: TRBJ1-1
cdr3_aa: CASSYSGGSTEAFF
cdr3_nt: TGTGCCAGCAGTTACTCGGGAGGGAGCACTGAAGCTTTCTTT

d_call: -
v_call: TRBV11-2
clone_size: -
j_call: TRBJ1-5
cdr3_aa: CASSLDRNQPQHF
cdr3_nt: TGTGCCAGCAGCTTAGACCGCAATCAGCCCCAGCATTTT

d_call: -
v_call: TRBV20-1
clone_size: -
j_call: TRBJ1-6
cdr3_aa: CSASPWEYNSPLHF
cdr3_nt: TGCAGTGCTAGTCCGTGGGAATATAATTCACCCCTCCACTTT

d_call: -
v_call: TRBV28
clone_size: -
j_call: TRBJ2-7
cdr3_aa: CASSLSGTAGSYEQYF
cdr3_nt: TGTGCCAGCAGCCTCTCAGGGACCGCCGGCTCCTACGAGCAGTACTTC

d_call: -
v_call: TRBV5-6
clone_size: few
j_call: TRBJ1-1
cdr3_aa: CASSSGTSEAFF
cdr3_nt: TGTGCCAGCAGCTCGGGGACATCCGAAGCTTTCTTT

d_call: TRBD1
v_call: TRBV7-9
clone_size: -
j_call: TRBJ2-3
cdr3_aa: CASSLKGQGAADTQYF
cdr3_nt: TGTGCCAGCAGCTTAAAGGGACAGGGGGCCGCAGATACGCAGTATTTT

d_call: -
v_call: TRBV30
clone_size: -
j_call: TRBJ1-3
cdr3_aa: CAWSHDSSGNTIYF
cdr3_nt: TGTGCCTGGAGTCATGACAGCTCTGGAAACACCATATATTTT

d_call: -
v_call: TRBV5-6
clone_size: -
j_call: TRBJ1-1
cdr3_aa: CASSLAKGYEGTEAFF
cdr3_nt: TGTGCCAGCAGCTTGGCCAAAGGGTACGAAGGAACTGAAGCTTTCTTT

d_call: -
v_call: TRBV24-1
clone_size: few
j_call: TRBJ2-1
cdr3_aa: CATSPSDVASSYNEQFF
cdr3_nt: TGTGCCACCAGTCCGTCGGACGTAGCGAGCTCCTACAATGAGCAGTTCTTC

d_call: -
v_call: TRBV2
clone_size: once
j_call: TRBJ1-2
cdr3_aa: CATSAQATDGYTF
cdr3_nt: TGTGCCACGTCAGCCCAGGCGACGGATGGCTACACCTTC

d_call: -
v_call: TRBV18
clone_size: -
j_call: TRBJ1-1
cdr3_aa: CASSPNSRGGGEAFF
cdr3_nt: TGTGCCAGCTCACCAAACAGCAGGGGAGGAGGTGAAGCTTTCTTT

d_call: -
v_call: TRBV11-3
clone_size: few
j_call: TRBJ2-1
cdr3_aa: CASSLDAGTRNNEQFF
cdr3_nt: TGTGCCAGCAGCTTAGACGCCGGGACTCGCAACAATGAGCAGTTCTTC

d_call: -
v_call: TRBV19
clone_size: few
j_call: TRBJ1-5
cdr3_aa: CASSSLLYSNQPQHF
cdr3_nt: TGTGCCAGTAGTAGTCTACTCTATAGCAATCAGCCCCAGCATTTT

d_call: -
v_call: TRBV28
clone_size: once
j_call: TRBJ2-7
cdr3_aa: CASSNTGTPSYEQYF
cdr3_nt: TGTGCCAGCAGTAACACCGGGACACCCTCCTACGAGCAGTACTTC

d_call: -
v_call: TRBV7-9
clone_size: -
j_call: TRBJ2-7
cdr3_aa: CASSLRGGTTEQYF
cdr3_nt: TGTGCCAGCAGCTTAAGAGGGGGGACTACCGAGCAGTACTTC

d_call: -
v_call: TRBV12-3/TRBV12-4
clone_size: few
j_call: TRBJ1-2
cdr3_aa: CASSLSGVGGYTF
cdr3_nt: TGTGCCAGCAGCCTCTCAGGGGTTGGTGGCTACACCTTC

d_call: -
v_call: TRBV6-6
clone_size: -
j_call: TRBJ1-2
cdr3_aa: CASSSISWGYTF
cdr3_nt: TGTGCCAGCAGTTCCATCTCGTGGGGCTACACCTTC

d_call: TRBD1
v_call: TRBV28
clone_size: -
j_call: TRBJ1-4
cdr3_aa: CASMGGGPEKLFF
cdr3_nt: TGTGCCAGCATGGGAGGGGGCCCTGAAAAACTGTTTTTT